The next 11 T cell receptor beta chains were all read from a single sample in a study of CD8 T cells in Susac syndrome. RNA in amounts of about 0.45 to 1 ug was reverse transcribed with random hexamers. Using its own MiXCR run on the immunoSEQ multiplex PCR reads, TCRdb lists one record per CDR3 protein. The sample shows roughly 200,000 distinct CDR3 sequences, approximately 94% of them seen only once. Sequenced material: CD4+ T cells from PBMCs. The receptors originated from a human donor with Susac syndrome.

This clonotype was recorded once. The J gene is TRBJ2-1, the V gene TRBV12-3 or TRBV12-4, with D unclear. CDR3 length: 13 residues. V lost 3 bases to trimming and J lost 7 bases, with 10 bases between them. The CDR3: CASSFSSMNEQFF. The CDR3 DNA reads TGTGCCAGCAGTTTTTCCTCTATGAATGAGCAGTTCTTC.

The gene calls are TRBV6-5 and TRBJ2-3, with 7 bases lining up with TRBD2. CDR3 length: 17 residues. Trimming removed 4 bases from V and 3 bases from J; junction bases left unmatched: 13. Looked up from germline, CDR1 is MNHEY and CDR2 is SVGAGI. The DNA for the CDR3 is TGTGCCAGCAGTTTACGGCCAGGTGGGAGGGTGACAGATACGCAGTATTTT. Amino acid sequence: CASSLRPGGRVTDTQYF.

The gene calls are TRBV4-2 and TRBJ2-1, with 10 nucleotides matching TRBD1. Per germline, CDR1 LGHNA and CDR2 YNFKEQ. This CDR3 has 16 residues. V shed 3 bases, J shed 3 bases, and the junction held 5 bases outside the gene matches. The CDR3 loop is CASSQRDRGSYNEQFF. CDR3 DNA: TGTGCCAGCAGCCAGAGGGACAGGGGCAGCTACAATGAGCAGTTCTTC.

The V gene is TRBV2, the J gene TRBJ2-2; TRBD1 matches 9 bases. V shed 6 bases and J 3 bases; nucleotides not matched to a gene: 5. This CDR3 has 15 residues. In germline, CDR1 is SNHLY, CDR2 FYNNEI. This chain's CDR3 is CASRNRGPDTGELFF. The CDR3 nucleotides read TGTGCCAGCAGGAACAGGGGGCCGGACACCGGGGAGCTGTTTTTT. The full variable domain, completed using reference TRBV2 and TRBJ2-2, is EPEVTQTPSHQVTQMGQEVILRCVPISNHLYFYWYRQILGQKVEFLVSFYNNEISEKSEIFDDQFSVERPDGSNFTLKIRSTKLEDSAMYFCASRNRGPDTGELFFGEGSRLTVL.

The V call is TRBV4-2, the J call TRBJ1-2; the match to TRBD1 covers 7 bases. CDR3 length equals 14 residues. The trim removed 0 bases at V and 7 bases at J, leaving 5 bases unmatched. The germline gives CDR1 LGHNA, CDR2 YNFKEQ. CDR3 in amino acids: CASSQDGGGSGYTF. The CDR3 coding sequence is TGTGCCAGCAGCCAAGATGGAGGGGGCTCTGGCTACACCTTC.

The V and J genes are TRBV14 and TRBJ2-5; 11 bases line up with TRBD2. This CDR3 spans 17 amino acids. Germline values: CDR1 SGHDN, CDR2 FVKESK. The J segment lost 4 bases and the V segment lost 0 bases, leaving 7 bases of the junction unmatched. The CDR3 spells CASSQDRSSGGAETQYF. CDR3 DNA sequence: TGTGCCAGCAGCCAAGATCGGAGTAGCGGGGGGGCAGAGACCCAGTACTTC. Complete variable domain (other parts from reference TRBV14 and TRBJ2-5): EAGVTQFPSHSVIEKGQTVTLRCDPISGHDNLYWYRRVMGKEIKFLLHFVKESKQDESGMPNNRFLAERTGGTYSTLKVQPAELEDSGVYFCASSQDRSSGGAETQYFGPGTRLLVL.

The CDR3 nucleotides read TGCGCCAGCAGCTTGGTCGCAGGGGGCGCTGGGGCCAACGTCCTGACTTTC. As protein: CASSLVAGGAGANVLTF. The chain recombines TRBV5-1 with TRBJ2-6; TRBD1 matches 8 bases. Germline V lookup: CDR1 SGHRS, CDR2 YFSETQ. The V and J ends lost 0 bases and 2 bases, in that order; junction bases with no gene match: 4. CDR3 length: 17 amino acids. The variable domain in full, completed from reference TRBV5-1 and TRBJ2-6, reads KAGVTQTPRYLIKTRGQQVTLSCSPISGHRSVSWYQQTPGQGLQFLFEYFSETQRNKGNFPGRFSGRQFSNSRSEMNVSTLELGDSALYLCASSLVAGGAGANVLTFGAGSRLTVL.

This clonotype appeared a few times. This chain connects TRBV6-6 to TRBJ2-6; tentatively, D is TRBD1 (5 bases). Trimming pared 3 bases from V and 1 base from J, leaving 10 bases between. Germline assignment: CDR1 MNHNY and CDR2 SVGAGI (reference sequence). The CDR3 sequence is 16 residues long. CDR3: CASSYLQGSGANVLTF. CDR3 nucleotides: TGTGCCAGCAGTTATCTTCAGGGATCTGGGGCCAACGTCCTGACTTTC.

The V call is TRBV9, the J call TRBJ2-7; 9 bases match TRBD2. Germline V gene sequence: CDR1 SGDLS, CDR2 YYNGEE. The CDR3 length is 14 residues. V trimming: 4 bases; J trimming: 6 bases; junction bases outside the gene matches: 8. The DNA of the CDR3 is TGTGCCAGCAGCTCCAGCGGGGGGAGGTTCGAGCAGTACTTC. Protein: CASSSSGGRFEQYF.

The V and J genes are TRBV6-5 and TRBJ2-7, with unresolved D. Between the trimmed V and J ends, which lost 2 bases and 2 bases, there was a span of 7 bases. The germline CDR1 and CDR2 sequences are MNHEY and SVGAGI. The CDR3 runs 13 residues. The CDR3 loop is CASSYGQPYEQYF. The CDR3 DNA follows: TGTGCCAGCAGTTACGGGCAGCCCTACGAGCAGTACTTC.

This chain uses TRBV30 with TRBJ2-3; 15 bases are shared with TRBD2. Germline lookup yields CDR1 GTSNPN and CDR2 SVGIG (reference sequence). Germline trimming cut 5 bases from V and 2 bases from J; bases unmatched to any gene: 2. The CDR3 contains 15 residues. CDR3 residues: CAWGTSGGPTDTQYF. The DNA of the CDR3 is TGTGCCTGGGGGACTAGCGGGGGGCCCACAGATACGCAGTATTTT. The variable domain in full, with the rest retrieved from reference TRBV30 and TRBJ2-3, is SQTIHQWPATLVQPVGSPLSLECTVEGTSNPNLYWYRQAAGRGLQLLFYSVGIGQISSEVPQNLSASRPQDRQFILSSKKLLLSDSGFYLCAWGTSGGPTDTQYFGPGTRLTVL.